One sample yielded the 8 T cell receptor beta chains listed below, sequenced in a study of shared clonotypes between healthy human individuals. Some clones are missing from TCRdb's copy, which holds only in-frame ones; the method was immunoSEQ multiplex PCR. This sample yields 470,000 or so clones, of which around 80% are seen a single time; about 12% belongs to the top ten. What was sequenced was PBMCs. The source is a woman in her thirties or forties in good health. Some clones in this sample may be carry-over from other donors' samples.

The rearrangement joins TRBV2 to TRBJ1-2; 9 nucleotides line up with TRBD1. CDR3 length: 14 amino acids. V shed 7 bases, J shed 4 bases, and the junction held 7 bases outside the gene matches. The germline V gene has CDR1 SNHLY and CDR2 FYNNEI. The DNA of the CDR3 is TGTGCCAGCAAAGGGGACAGGGAAATCTATGGCTACACCTTC. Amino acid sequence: CASKGDREIYGYTF.

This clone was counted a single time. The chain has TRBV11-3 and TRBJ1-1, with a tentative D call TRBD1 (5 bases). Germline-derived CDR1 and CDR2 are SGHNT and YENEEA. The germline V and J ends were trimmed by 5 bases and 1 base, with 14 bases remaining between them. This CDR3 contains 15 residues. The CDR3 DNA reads TGTGCCAGCAGCCCCTGGGGGGGTAGGAACACTGAAGCTTTCTTT. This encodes CASSPWGGRNTEAFF. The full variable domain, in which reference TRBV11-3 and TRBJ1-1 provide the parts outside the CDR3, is EAGVVQSPRYKIIEKKQPVAFWCNPISGHNTLYWYLQNLGQGPELLIRYENEEAVDDSQLPKDRFSAERLKGVDSTLKIQPAELGDSAVYLCASSPWGGRNTEAFFGQGTRLTVV.

In nucleotides, the CDR3 is TGTGCCAGTAGTATAACCTCCTGGGGCACTGAAGCTTTCTTT. This gives the protein CASSITSWGTEAFF. The V and J genes are TRBV19 and TRBJ1-1; D unclear. This CDR3 comprises 14 residues. The V end was cut by 2 bases, the J end by 4 bases, with 11 bases between. Germline V gene lookup returns CDR1 LNHDA and CDR2 SQIVND (reference sequence).

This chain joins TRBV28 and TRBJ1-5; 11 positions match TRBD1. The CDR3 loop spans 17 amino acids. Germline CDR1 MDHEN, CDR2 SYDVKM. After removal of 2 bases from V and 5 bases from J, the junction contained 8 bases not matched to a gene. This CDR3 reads CASSLPLGQGGDQPQHF. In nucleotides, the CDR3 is TGTGCCAGCAGTTTACCACTGGGACAGGGGGGCGATCAGCCCCAGCATTTT.

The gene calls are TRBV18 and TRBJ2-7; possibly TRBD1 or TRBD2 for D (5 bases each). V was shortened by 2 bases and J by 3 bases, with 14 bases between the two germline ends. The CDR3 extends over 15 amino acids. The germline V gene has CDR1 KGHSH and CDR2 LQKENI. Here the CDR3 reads CASSPFRDAIYEQYF. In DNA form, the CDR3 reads TGTGCCAGCTCACCATTCCGGGACGCAATCTACGAGCAGTACTTC.

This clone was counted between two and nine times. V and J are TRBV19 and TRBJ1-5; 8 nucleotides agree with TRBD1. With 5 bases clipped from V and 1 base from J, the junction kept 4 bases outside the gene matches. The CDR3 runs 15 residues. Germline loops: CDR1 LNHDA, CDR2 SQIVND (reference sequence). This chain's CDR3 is CASSAQGVSNQPQHF. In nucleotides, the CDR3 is TGTGCCAGTAGTGCACAGGGGGTAAGCAATCAGCCCCAGCATTTT.

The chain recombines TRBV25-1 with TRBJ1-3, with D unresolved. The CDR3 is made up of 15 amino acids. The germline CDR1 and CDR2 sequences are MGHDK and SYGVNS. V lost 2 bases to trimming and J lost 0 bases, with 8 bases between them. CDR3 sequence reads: CASSEKHSSGNTIYF. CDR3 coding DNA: TGTGCCAGCAGTGAAAAACATTCCTCTGGAAACACCATATATTTT.

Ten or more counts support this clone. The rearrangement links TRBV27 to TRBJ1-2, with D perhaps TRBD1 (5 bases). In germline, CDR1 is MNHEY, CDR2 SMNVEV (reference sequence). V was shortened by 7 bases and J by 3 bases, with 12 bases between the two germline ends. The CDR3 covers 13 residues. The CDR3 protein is CASNQGPYYGYTF. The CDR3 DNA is TGTGCCAGCAACCAGGGACCCTACTATGGCTACACCTTC.